One sample yielded the 30 T cell receptor beta chains listed below, sequenced in a study of blood T cell repertoires in COVID-19 (TCRdb year 2020). Preparation of the library involved the immunoSEQ multiplex PCR assay. The clones in this table, taken by TCRdb from immuneACCESS, are in-frame only. Not every clone is retained; where verified, under half of the shortfall comes from an unresolved V gene, and the cause of the rest is unknown. For this sample there are roughly 130,000 clones; 84% appear just once. The top ten constitute around an eighth of the sample. Sequencing input: peripheral blood. These receptor sequences come from a woman in her 30s who had recovered from COVID-19.

This clone has just a few counts. This chain uses TRBV6-5 with TRBJ2-3; D possibly corresponds to TRBD2 (6 bases). In germline, CDR1 is MNHEY, CDR2 SVGAGI. The CDR3 is 15 residues long. CDR3 loop: CASAGSVIAEDTQYF. The DNA of the CDR3 is TGTGCGAGCGCGGGTAGCGTAATAGCGGAGGATACGCAGTATTTT.

The chain is built from TRBV6-2 or TRBV6-3 and TRBJ2-7, with D possibly TRBD2 on 5 matching bases. The V and J ends lost 2 bases and 1 base respectively, with 21 bases between them. CDR3 length equals 18 residues. Germline assignment: CDR1 MNHEY and CDR2 SVGEGT. This CDR3 reads CASSYDRPLGWTSYEQYF. The CDR3 bases are TGTGCCAGCAGTTACGATCGGCCGCTCGGGTGGACTTCCTACGAGCAGTACTTC.

The CDR3 spells CASSPIPGPDRSGNQPQHF. The CDR3 bases are TGTGCCAGCAGTCCCATTCCCGGCCCCGACCGAAGCGGCAATCAGCCCCAGCATTTT. The chain links TRBV28 to TRBJ1-5; D is uncertain. Germline V gene data show CDR1 as MDHEN and CDR2 as SYDVKM. Trimming stripped 5 bases from V and 2 bases from J, with 25 bases between. This CDR3 has 19 amino acids.

The chain carries TRBV24-1 and TRBJ2-1, with D possibly being TRBD2 (6 bases). V was trimmed by 9 bases and J by 5 bases, leaving 16 bases between them. The CDR3 spans 14 residues. Looked up from germline, CDR1 is KGHDR and CDR2 is SFDVKD. The CDR3 DNA reads as TGTGCCACCTCAGTCGGCGGGGATGACAATGAGCAGTTCTTC. This gives the protein CATSVGGDDNEQFF.

The chain combines TRBV7-3 with TRBJ2-7; perhaps TRBD1 as D (6 bases). There are 18 residues in the CDR3. Germline V gives CDR1 SGHTA, CDR2 FQGTGA. V was trimmed by 4 bases and J by 0 bases, leaving 22 bases between them. CDR3 DNA sequence: TGTGCCAGCAGCTCGGACAGAACCACATATATTAGCTCCTACGAGCAGTACTTC. Translated: CASSSDRTTYISSYEQYF. The complete variable domain, with remaining parts taken from reference TRBV7-3 and TRBJ2-7, reads GAGVSQTPSNKVTEKGKYVELRCDPISGHTALYWYRQSLGQGPEFLIYFQGTGAADDSGLPNDRFFAVRPEGSVSTLKIQRTERGDSAVYLCASSSDRTTYISSYEQYFGPGTRLTVT.

As concerns this clone: Given a much more abundant clone one base away, this may be a read error. The chain joins TRBV5-6 to TRBJ1-2, with D tentatively TRBD1 (5 bases). Germline V gives CDR1 SGHDT, CDR2 YYEEEE. Trimming removed 0 bases at V and 2 bases at J, with 5 bases between. The CDR3 sequence is 13 residues long. CDR3 nucleotides: TGTGCCAGCAGCTTGGACAGGAACTATGGCTACACCTTC. Encoded protein: CASSLDRNYGYTF.

The rearrangement uses TRBV27 and TRBJ1-6, with 9 bases matching TRBD1. Trimming cost V 5 bases and J 10 bases; bases outside gene matches: 12. The CDR3 length is 16 residues. Germline V gives CDR1 MNHEY, CDR2 SMNVEV (reference sequence). The CDR3 is CASSPAAGTGWSPLHF. In DNA, the CDR3 is TGTGCCAGCAGTCCAGCTGCCGGGACAGGGTGGTCACCCCTCCACTTT.

The chain joins TRBV5-1 to TRBJ1-1; 8 bases agree with TRBD1. The ends lost 4 bases at V and 2 bases at J; junction bases unmatched: 4. The CDR3 contains 14 residues. From germline, CDR1 is SGHRS and CDR2 YFSETQ. The CDR3 loop is CASSETGVNTEAFF. The CDR3, as DNA: TGCGCCAGCAGCGAGACAGGGGTCAACACTGAAGCTTTCTTT.

This clone has only one observation. The chain joins TRBV19 to TRBJ1-2; D is possibly TRBD1 (5 bases). CDR3 length: 14 amino acids. V dropped 1 base and J dropped 4 bases, with 10 bases sitting between them. The germline CDR1 and CDR2 sequences are LNHDA and SQIVND (reference sequence). The CDR3 DNA follows: TGTGCCAGTAGTATAGGGGGGACTGGCTATGGCTACACCTTC. Translation: CASSIGGTGYGYTF.

The V and J genes are TRBV10-3 and TRBJ1-5; D possibly corresponds to TRBD1 (6 bases). This CDR3 comprises 16 residues. CDR1 ENHRY and CDR2 SYGVKD come from the germline V gene. With 3 bases removed from V and 2 bases from J, the gap between germline ends came to 14 bases. The CDR3 reads CAISDPGPGGNQPQHF. CDR3 nucleotide sequence: TGTGCCATCAGTGACCCCGGACCAGGGGGCAATCAGCCCCAGCATTTT.

The V call is TRBV7-2, the J call TRBJ1-1; D perhaps matches TRBD1 (6 bases). The CDR3 has 15 residues. Germline CDR1 and CDR2: SGHTA and FQGNSA. V was cut by 2 bases and J by 3 bases, with 13 bases left in between. DNA for the CDR3: TGTGCCAGCAGCTTATCAGGGGCGGGGGACACTGAAGCTTTCTTT. Protein product: CASSLSGAGDTEAFF.

The chain joins TRBV3-1 (or the pseudogene TRBV3-2) to TRBJ2-5; maybe TRBD2 (6 bases). Trimming cost V 2 bases and J 5 bases, with 9 bases left between them. Looked up from germline, CDR1 is LGHDT and CDR2 is YNNKEL (reference sequence). The CDR3 is 13 residues long. CDR3 in amino acids: CASSQRLAETQYF. Written as DNA, the CDR3 is TGTGCCAGCAGCCAAAGGCTAGCGGAGACCCAGTACTTC.

The chain is built from TRBV7-9 and TRBJ1-1; D call uncertain. Germline CDR1 reads SEHNR; CDR2 reads FQNEAQ (reference sequence). Trimming took off 4 bases at V and 1 base at J, with 13 bases between the two ends. The CDR3 has 15 amino acids. CDR3 DNA sequence: TGTGCCAGCAGCTCAAACCTTCGGAGGAACACTGAAGCTTTCTTT. Protein sequence: CASSSNLRRNTEAFF.

This clone was recorded once. The chain has TRBV27 and TRBJ2-7; possible D gene TRBD2, 6 bases. Trimming removed 5 bases at V and 6 bases at J, with 26 bases between. The CDR3 extends over 17 amino acids. CDR1 MNHEY and CDR2 SMNVEV come from the germline V gene (reference sequence). Here the CDR3 reads CASSPAPLEGGRSEQYF. The DNA for the CDR3 is TGTGCCAGCAGTCCCGCACCCCTGGAGGGAGGCCGGAGCGAGCAGTACTTC.

This chain uses TRBV5-1 with TRBJ1-2; possible D gene TRBD1, 5 bases. Germline V gives CDR1 SGHRS, CDR2 YFSETQ. V dropped 3 bases and J dropped 8 bases, with 11 bases sitting between them. This CDR3 is built from 12 residues. The CDR3 DNA reads as TGCGCCAGCAGCTCAACAGGCGGCGGCTACACCTTC. It yields the protein CASSSTGGGYTF.

J is TRBJ2-1 and V is TRBV6-4; D possibly corresponds to TRBD1 (6 bases). The CDR3 covers 15 residues. Germline V gives CDR1 MRHNA, CDR2 SNTAGT. V dropped 10 bases and J dropped 7 bases, with 23 bases sitting between them. Here the CDR3 reads CATPKDRPLVNEQFF. In DNA form, the CDR3 reads TGTGCCACCCCTAAAGACAGGCCCTTAGTGAATGAGCAGTTCTTC.

The chain links TRBV10-2 to TRBJ2-1; TRBD2 matches at 9 bases. Germline trimming cut 3 bases from V and 4 bases from J; bases unmatched to any gene: 7. In germline, CDR1 is WSHSY, CDR2 SAAADI. The CDR3 covers 16 residues. Written as DNA, the CDR3 is TGCGCCAGCAGTGATAGCGGGAGCGTTGGGTACAATGAGCAGTTCTTC. It yields the protein CASSDSGSVGYNEQFF.

The rearrangement links TRBV3-1 (or the pseudogene TRBV3-2) to TRBJ2-1; D remains ambiguous. The CDR3 has 16 residues. The germline gives CDR1 LGHDT, CDR2 YNNKEL (reference sequence). V gave up 0 bases and J gave up 2 bases, with 11 bases separating them. DNA of the CDR3: TGTGCCAGCAGCCAAGAAAGCCTTCTGACCTACAATGAGCAGTTCTTC. This codes for CASSQESLLTYNEQFF.

This clone was detected only once. This sequence joins TRBV19 and TRBJ1-5, with 8 bases aligning to TRBD1. J gave up 2 bases and V 5 bases, and 8 bases lay outside the gene matches. The V gene's germline CDR1 is LNHDA and CDR2 SQIVND (reference sequence). CDR3 length equals 16 residues. DNA for the CDR3: TGTGCCAGTAGTCCTGACAGGGGCAGAGGCAATCAGCCCCAGCATTTT. Its translation is CASSPDRGRGNQPQHF.

The genes are TRBV19 and TRBJ2-7; TRBD1 is a possible D gene (5 bases). CDR1 LNHDA and CDR2 SQIVND come from the germline V gene (reference sequence). With 4 bases removed from V and 1 base from J, the gap between germline ends came to 5 bases. The CDR3 length is 12 residues. CDR3 in DNA: TGTGCCAGTAGTACAGGGTCCTACGAGCAGTACTTC. This translates into CASSTGSYEQYF.

This clone was counted a single time. The chain joins TRBV13 to TRBJ2-3; 13 bases match TRBD2. There are 18 residues in the CDR3. The germline CDR1 and CDR2 sequences are PRHDT and FYEKMQ (reference sequence). J lost 4 bases, V lost 1 base, and 8 bases had no gene match. The CDR3, as DNA: TGTGCCAGCAGCTTAGTGGGACTAGCGGGGCGGGGGGCAGATACGCAGTATTTT. Its protein is CASSLVGLAGRGADTQYF. Full variable domain (remainder filled in from reference TRBV13 and TRBJ2-3): AAGVIQSPRHLIKEKRETATLKCYPIPRHDTVYWYQQGPGQDPQFLISFYEKMQSDKGSIPDRFSAQQFSDYHSELNMSSLELGDSALYFCASSLVGLAGRGADTQYFGPGTRLTVL.

This sequence joins TRBV3-1 (or the pseudogene TRBV3-2) and TRBJ2-1; 8 bases match TRBD2. The CDR3 extends over 16 amino acids. Losses at the gene ends were 0 bases for V and 2 bases for J; bases not matched to a gene: 3. CDR1 and CDR2 (germline): LGHDT, YNNKEL (reference sequence). In nucleotides, the CDR3 is TGTGCCAGCAGCCAAGACGGGACTAGGCCCTACAATGAGCAGTTCTTC. Its protein is CASSQDGTRPYNEQFF.

V and J are TRBV7-8 and TRBJ2-4; a possible D gene is TRBD1 (6 bases). Germline V lookup: CDR1 SGHVS, CDR2 FQNEAQ. The CDR3 length is 15 residues. V lost 3 bases, J lost 5 bases, and 14 bases lay in between. This CDR3 is CASSLRGWIENIQYF. CDR3 nucleotides: TGTGCCAGCAGCTTGAGGGGGTGGATAGAAAACATTCAGTACTTC.

The CDR3 loop reads CASAGPGTGNSYNSPLHF. The DNA for the CDR3 is TGTGCCAGCGCTGGCCCCGGGACAGGGAACTCCTATAATTCACCCCTCCACTTT. This chain joins TRBV25-1 and TRBJ1-6; TRBD1 matches 9 bases. This CDR3 spans 18 amino acids. Looked up from germline, CDR1 is MGHDK and CDR2 is SYGVNS. V shed 8 bases and J 0 bases; nucleotides not matched to a gene: 11.

V is TRBV28 and J is TRBJ2-6, with a possible D match to TRBD1 (6 bases). The CDR3 consists of 16 residues. Trimming shortened V by 3 bases and J by 4 bases, and 13 bases separated the two germline ends. The germline gives CDR1 MDHEN, CDR2 SYDVKM. The CDR3 protein is CASSLDSGAGANVLTF. The CDR3 coding sequence is TGTGCCAGCAGTTTGGATTCAGGGGCCGGGGCCAACGTCCTGACTTTC.

This chain links TRBV7-9 with TRBJ1-6; D possibly corresponds to TRBD1 (5 bases). The CDR3 contains 15 residues. Germline V lookup: CDR1 SEHNR, CDR2 FQNEAQ (reference sequence). V gave up 5 bases and J gave up 11 bases, with 19 bases separating them. The CDR3 here is CASSPGSNFGAPLHF. The DNA of the CDR3 is TGTGCCAGCAGCCCAGGGTCGAACTTCGGTGCACCCCTCCACTTT.

The chain links TRBV7-2 to TRBJ1-1; TRBD1 matches at 7 bases. The V and J ends lost 4 bases and 1 base, in that order; junction bases with no gene match: 3. Germline V gene sequence: CDR1 SGHTA, CDR2 FQGNSA. The CDR3 extends over 14 amino acids. The CDR3 here is CASSWDRANTEAFF. The CDR3 DNA is TGTGCCAGCAGCTGGGACAGAGCGAACACTGAAGCTTTCTTT.

This clone turned up a few times. The chain uses TRBV19 and TRBJ2-7; D remains ambiguous. The germline V gene encodes CDR1 LNHDA and CDR2 SQIVND (reference sequence). Trimming pared 4 bases from V and 3 bases from J, leaving 13 bases between. The CDR3 spans 14 residues. CDR3 DNA: TGTGCCAGTAGTACCGAGACTGATTACTACGAGCAGTACTTC. As protein: CASSTETDYYEQYF. The full variable domain, completed using reference TRBV19 and TRBJ2-7, is DGGITQSPKYLFRKEGQNVTLSCEQNLNHDAMYWYRQDPGQGLRLIYYSQIVNDFQKGDIAEGYSVSREKKESFPLTVTSAQKNPTAFYLCASSTETDYYEQYFGPGTRLTVT.

V is TRBV5-5 and J is TRBJ2-2; 7 nucleotides agree with TRBD1. The CDR3 covers 16 residues. Germline lookup yields CDR1 SGHKS and CDR2 YYEKEE (reference sequence). Trimming took 3 bases from V and 1 from J; bases not matched to a gene: 6. The DNA of the CDR3 is TGTGCCAGCAGCTCCGTGGGACAGAAGAACACCGGGGAGCTGTTTTTT. It is translated as CASSSVGQKNTGELFF. The whole variable domain, remainder taken from reference TRBV5-5 and TRBJ2-2, is DAGVTQSPTHLIKTRGQQVTLRCSPISGHKSVSWYQQVLGQGPQFIFQYYEKEERGRGNFPDRFSARQFPNYSSELNVNALLLGDSALYLCASSSVGQKNTGELFFGEGSRLTVL.

V and J are TRBV19 and TRBJ2-5; TRBD2 agrees at 9 bases. CDR1 LNHDA and CDR2 SQIVND come from the germline V gene (reference sequence). V was clipped by 7 bases and J by 5 bases; unmatched bases: 14. The CDR3 length is 16 residues. The CDR3 here is CASNPTAGGIAETQYF. The CDR3 coding sequence is TGTGCCAGTAATCCAACGGCGGGAGGGATCGCGGAGACCCAGTACTTC. Using reference TRBV19 and TRBJ2-5 for the parts outside the CDR3, the full variable domain is DGGITQSPKYLFRKEGQNVTLSCEQNLNHDAMYWYRQDPGQGLRLIYYSQIVNDFQKGDIAEGYSVSREKKESFPLTVTSAQKNPTAFYLCASNPTAGGIAETQYFGPGTRLLVL.